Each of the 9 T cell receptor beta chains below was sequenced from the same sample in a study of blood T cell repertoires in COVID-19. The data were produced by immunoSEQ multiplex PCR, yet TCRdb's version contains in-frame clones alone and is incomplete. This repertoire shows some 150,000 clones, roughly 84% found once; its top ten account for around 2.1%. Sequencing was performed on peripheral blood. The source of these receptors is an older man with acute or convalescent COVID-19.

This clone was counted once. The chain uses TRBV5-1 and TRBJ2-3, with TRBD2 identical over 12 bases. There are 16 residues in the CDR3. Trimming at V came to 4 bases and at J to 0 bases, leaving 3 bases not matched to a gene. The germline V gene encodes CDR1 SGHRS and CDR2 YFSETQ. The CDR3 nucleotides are TGCGCCAGCAGCCCGGGGACTAGCGGGAGCACAGATACGCAGTATTTT. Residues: CASSPGTSGSTDTQYF.

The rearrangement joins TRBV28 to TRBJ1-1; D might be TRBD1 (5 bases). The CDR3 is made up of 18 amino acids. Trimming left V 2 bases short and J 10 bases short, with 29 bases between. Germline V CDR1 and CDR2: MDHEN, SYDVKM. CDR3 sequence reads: CASSLGGTGRQPGAGAFF. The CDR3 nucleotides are TGTGCCAGCAGTTTAGGGGGGACGGGTAGACAGCCCGGGGCGGGAGCTTTCTTT.

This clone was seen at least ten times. CDR3 DNA: TGTGCCAGCAGCCAAGCAGCAGGGTTCAATTCACCCCTCCACTTT. It codes for CASSQAAGFNSPLHF. The genes are TRBV3-1 (or the pseudogene TRBV3-2) and TRBJ1-6; possible D gene TRBD1, 5 bases. The CDR3 contains 15 residues. Germline V CDR1 and CDR2: LGHDT, YNNKEL (reference sequence). Trimming cost V 1 base and J 7 bases, with 11 bases left between them.

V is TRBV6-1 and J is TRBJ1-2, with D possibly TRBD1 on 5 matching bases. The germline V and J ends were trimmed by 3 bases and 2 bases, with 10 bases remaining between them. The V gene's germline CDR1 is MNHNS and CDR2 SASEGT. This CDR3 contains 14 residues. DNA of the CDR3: TGTGCCAGCAGTGACGGCAGGGCCAACTATGGCTACACCTTC. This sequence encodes CASSDGRANYGYTF.

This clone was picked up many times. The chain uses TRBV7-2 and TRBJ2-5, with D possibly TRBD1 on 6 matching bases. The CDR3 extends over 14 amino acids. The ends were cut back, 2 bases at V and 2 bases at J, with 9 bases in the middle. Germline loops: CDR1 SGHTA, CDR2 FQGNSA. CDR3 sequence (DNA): TGTGCCAGCAGCTTATCTCAGGGGCAAGAGACCCAGTACTTC. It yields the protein CASSLSQGQETQYF.

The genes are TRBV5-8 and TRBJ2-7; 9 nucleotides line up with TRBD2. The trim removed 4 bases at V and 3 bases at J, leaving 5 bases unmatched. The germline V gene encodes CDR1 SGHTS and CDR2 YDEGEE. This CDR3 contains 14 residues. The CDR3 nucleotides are TGTGCCAGCAGCCCGACTAGCGGACTCTACGAGCAGTACTTC. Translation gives CASSPTSGLYEQYF.

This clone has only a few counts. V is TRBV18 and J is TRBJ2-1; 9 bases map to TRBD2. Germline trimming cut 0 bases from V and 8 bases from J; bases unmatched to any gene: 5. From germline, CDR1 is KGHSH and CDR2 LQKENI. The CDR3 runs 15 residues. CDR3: CASSPPLAGKDEQFF. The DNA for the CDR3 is TGTGCCAGCTCACCACCGCTAGCGGGAAAGGATGAGCAGTTCTTC.

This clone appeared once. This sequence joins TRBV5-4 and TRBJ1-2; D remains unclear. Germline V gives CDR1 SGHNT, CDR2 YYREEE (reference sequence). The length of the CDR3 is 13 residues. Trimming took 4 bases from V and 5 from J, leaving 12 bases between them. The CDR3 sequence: CASSPDSGYGYTF. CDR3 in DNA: TGTGCCAGCAGCCCGGACTCGGGGTATGGCTACACCTTC.

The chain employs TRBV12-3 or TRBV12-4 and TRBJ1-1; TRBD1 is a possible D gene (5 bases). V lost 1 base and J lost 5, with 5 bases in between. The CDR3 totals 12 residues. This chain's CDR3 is CASSLGQTEAFF. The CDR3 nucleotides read TGTGCCAGCAGTTTAGGACAGACTGAAGCTTTCTTT.